Given below is one TCR beta chain in context. The target antigen is unknown. This entry belongs to a study of response to subunit inactivated influenza vaccine. Study conclusions and caveats: The authors proposed limited new T cell recruitment per seasonal influenza vaccination.

The ends were cut back, 2 bases at V and 7 bases at J, with 15 bases in the middle. The V gene's germline CDR1 is LNHNV and CDR2 YYDKDF (reference sequence). The CDR3 contains 15 residues. TCRdb processed the RT-PCR reads anew with MiXCR; each CDR3 protein has one entry. The table lists about 650,000 distinct CDR3 sequences, roughly 14% of them singletons. This receptor was taken from a man aged 45 to 65 who received an inactivated influenza vaccine. The chain employs TRBV15 and TRBJ2-1; D is undetermined. The sample here was PBMCs from blood, taken roughly 12 days after vaccination. The CDR3 here is CATSRSSGPGNEQFF. CDR3 nucleotides: TGTGCCACCAGCAGATCCTCCGGGCCCGGTAATGAGCAGTTCTTC. Full variable domain (outside the CDR3, taken from reference TRBV15 and TRBJ2-1): DAMVIQNPRYQVTQFGKPVTLSCSQTLNHNVMYWYQQKSSQAPKLLFHYYDKDFNNEADTPDNFQSRRPNTSFCFLDIRSPGLGDTAMYLCATSRSSGPGNEQFFGPGTRLTVL.